Shown below are 8 T cell receptor beta chains from a single sample sequenced in a study of T cell responses to AZD1222 COVID-19 vaccine. Repertoires were generated with immunoSEQ multiplex PCR, while TCRdb's copy carries only in-frame clones and drops some. The sample holds around 100,000 clones, roughly 90% seen once. This material consisted of peripheral blood, taken on day 0 of AZD1222 vaccination. The receptors stem from an adult in good health.

The chain employs TRBV2 and TRBJ2-7; D is perhaps TRBD1 (6 bases). The germline V gene has CDR1 SNHLY and CDR2 FYNNEI. The CDR3 consists of 13 residues. Trimming removed 8 bases from V and 2 bases from J, with 13 bases in between. The CDR3 nucleotides are TGTGCCAGCCGCCTCGAGGGGGCCTACGAGCAGTACTTC. This codes for CASRLEGAYEQYF.

V gene TRBV6-5 combines with J gene TRBJ1-4, with D possibly matching TRBD1 (5 bases). The CDR3 is made up of 11 amino acids. V lost 6 bases to trimming and J lost 7 bases, with 6 bases between them. Germline CDR1 is MNHEY and CDR2 is SVGAGI. CDR3 residues: CASRRGEKLFF. CDR3 in DNA: TGTGCCAGCAGGAGGGGTGAAAAACTGTTTTTT.

J is TRBJ2-1 and V is TRBV7-9, with unresolved D. The V end lost 7 bases, the J end lost 6 bases, and 16 bases lay between the germline ends. The CDR3 length is 14 residues. In germline, CDR1 is SEHNR, CDR2 FQNEAQ (reference sequence). This CDR3 reads CASKTFESGNEQFF. CDR3 bases: TGTGCCAGCAAGACTTTCGAAAGTGGCAATGAGCAGTTCTTC. The variable domain in full, completed from reference TRBV7-9 and TRBJ2-1, reads DTGVSQNPRHKITKRGQNVTFRCDPISEHNRLYWYRQTLGQGPEFLTYFQNEAQLEKSRLLSDRFSAERPKGSFSTLEIQRTEQGDSAMYLCASKTFESGNEQFFGPGTRLTVL.

The V and J genes are TRBV5-1 and TRBJ2-2; 7 bases match TRBD1. This CDR3 spans 16 amino acids. The V gene's germline CDR1 is SGHRS and CDR2 YFSETQ. Trimming at V came to 0 bases and at J to 5 bases, leaving 7 bases not matched to a gene. The DNA for the CDR3 is TGCGCCAGCAGCTTGGGACAGGGATATGAGACCGGGGAGCTGTTTTTT. It encodes CASSLGQGYETGELFF. The full variable domain, with the rest looked up from reference TRBV5-1 and TRBJ2-2, is KAGVTQTPRYLIKTRGQQVTLSCSPISGHRSVSWYQQTPGQGLQFLFEYFSETQRNKGNFPGRFSGRQFSNSRSEMNVSTLELGDSALYLCASSLGQGYETGELFFGEGSRLTVL.

In DNA, the CDR3 is TGCAGCGTTGACAGGGGGACCGACAATGAGCAGTTCTTC. Protein: CSVDRGTDNEQFF. V and J are TRBV29-1 and TRBJ2-1; 7 positions match TRBD1. V shed 3 bases, J shed 5 bases, and the junction held 4 bases outside the gene matches. This CDR3 comprises 13 residues. From germline, CDR1 is SQVTM and CDR2 ANQGSEA.

This chain uses TRBV6-1 with TRBJ2-1; D might be TRBD1 or TRBD2, each matching 6 bases. This CDR3 is built from 19 residues. Germline assignment: CDR1 MNHNS and CDR2 SASEGT. V was shortened by 2 bases and J by 4 bases, with 24 bases between the two germline ends. CDR3 in DNA: TGTGCCAGCAGTGAAATTTGGGGGCTCCAGGGGACTTTATACAATGAGCAGTTCTTC. The encoded protein is CASSEIWGLQGTLYNEQFF.

The chain is built from TRBV15 and TRBJ2-7; perhaps TRBD2 as D (5 bases). Germline-derived CDR1 and CDR2 are LNHNV and YYDKDF (reference sequence). This CDR3 contains 14 residues. V gave up 1 base and J gave up 0 bases, with 7 bases separating them. CDR3 sequence (DNA): TGTGCCACCAGCAGAGTTCGGGACTCCTACGAGCAGTACTTC. This sequence encodes CATSRVRDSYEQYF.

Only one count was recorded for this clone. The genes are TRBV18 and TRBJ2-3, with TRBD1 as a possible D gene (5 bases). The germline CDR1 and CDR2 sequences are KGHSH and LQKENI. V shed 3 bases and J shed 1 base, with 11 bases lying between them. The length of the CDR3 is 15 residues. The CDR3, as DNA: TGTGCCAGCTCACCTACACAGGCGGGCACAGATACGCAGTATTTT. This encodes CASSPTQAGTDTQYF.